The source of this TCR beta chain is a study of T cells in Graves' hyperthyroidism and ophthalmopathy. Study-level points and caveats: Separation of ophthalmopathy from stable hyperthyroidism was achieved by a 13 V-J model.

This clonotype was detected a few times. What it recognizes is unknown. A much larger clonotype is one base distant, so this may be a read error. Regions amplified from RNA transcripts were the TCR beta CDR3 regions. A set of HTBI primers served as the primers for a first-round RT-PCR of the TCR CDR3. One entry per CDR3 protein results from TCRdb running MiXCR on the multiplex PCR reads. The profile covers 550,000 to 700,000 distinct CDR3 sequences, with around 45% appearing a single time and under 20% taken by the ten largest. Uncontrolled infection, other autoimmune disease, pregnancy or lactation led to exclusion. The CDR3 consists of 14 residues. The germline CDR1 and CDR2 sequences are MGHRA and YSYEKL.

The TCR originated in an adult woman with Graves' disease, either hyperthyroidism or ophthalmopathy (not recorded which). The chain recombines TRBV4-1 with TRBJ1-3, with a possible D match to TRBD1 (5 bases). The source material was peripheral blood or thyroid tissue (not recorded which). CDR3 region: CASSLTDPGNTVYF. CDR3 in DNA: TGCGCCAGCAGCCTGACAGACCCTGGAAACACCGTATATTTT.